Each of the 2 T cell receptor beta chains below was sequenced from the same sample in a study of T cell changes during pregnancy in multiple sclerosis. Clones were sequenced by immunoSEQ multiplex PCR, and TCRdb holds only the in-frame ones, with some missing. The sample has about 98,000 clones; 92% are singletons. The sample was peripheral blood, taken after pregnancy. The receptors derive from a female donor in good health, enrolled as a control in a pregnancy study.

V gene TRBV7-2 combines with J gene TRBJ2-5; D might be TRBD1 (6 bases). CDR3 length: 16 amino acids. The V end lost 1 base, the J end lost 3 bases, and 15 bases lay between the germline ends. Germline CDR1 SGHTA, CDR2 FQGNSA. Written as DNA, the CDR3 is TGTGCCAGCAGCTTAGACCCCAGGGGTGCGGAAGAGACCCAGTACTTC. Encoded protein: CASSLDPRGAEETQYF. The full variable domain, completed using reference TRBV7-2 and TRBJ2-5, is GAGVSQSPSNKVTEKGKDVELRCDPISGHTALYWYRQSLGQGLEFLIYFQGNSAPDKSGLPSDRFSAERTGGSVSTLTIQRTQQEDSAVYLCASSLDPRGAEETQYFGPGTRLLVL.

The chain has TRBV6-5 and TRBJ1-4, with no clear D. The CDR3 totals 15 residues. V was pared by 7 bases and J by 0 bases, with 12 bases between. Germline assignment: CDR1 MNHEY and CDR2 SVGAGI. This CDR3 reads CASTRGGATNEKLFF. The CDR3, as DNA: TGTGCCAGCACCCGCGGAGGCGCAACTAATGAAAAACTGTTTTTT.